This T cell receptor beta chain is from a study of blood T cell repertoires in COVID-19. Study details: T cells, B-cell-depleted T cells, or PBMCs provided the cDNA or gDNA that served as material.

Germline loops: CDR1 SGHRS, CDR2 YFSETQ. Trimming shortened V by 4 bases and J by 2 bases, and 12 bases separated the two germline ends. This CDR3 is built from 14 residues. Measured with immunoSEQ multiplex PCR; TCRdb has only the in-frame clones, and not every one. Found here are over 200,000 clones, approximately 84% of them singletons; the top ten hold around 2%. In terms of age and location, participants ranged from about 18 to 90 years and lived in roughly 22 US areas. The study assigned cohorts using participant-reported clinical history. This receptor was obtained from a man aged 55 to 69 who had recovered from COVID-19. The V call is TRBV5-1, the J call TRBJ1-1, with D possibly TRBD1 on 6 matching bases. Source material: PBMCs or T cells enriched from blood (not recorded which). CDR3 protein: CASSIQGPNTEAFF. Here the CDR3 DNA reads TGCGCCAGCAGCATACAGGGTCCCAACACTGAAGCTTTCTTT. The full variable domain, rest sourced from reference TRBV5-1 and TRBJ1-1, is KAGVTQTPRYLIKTRGQQVTLSCSPISGHRSVSWYQQTPGQGLQFLFEYFSETQRNKGNFPGRFSGRQFSNSRSEMNVSTLELGDSALYLCASSIQGPNTEAFFGQGTRLTVV.